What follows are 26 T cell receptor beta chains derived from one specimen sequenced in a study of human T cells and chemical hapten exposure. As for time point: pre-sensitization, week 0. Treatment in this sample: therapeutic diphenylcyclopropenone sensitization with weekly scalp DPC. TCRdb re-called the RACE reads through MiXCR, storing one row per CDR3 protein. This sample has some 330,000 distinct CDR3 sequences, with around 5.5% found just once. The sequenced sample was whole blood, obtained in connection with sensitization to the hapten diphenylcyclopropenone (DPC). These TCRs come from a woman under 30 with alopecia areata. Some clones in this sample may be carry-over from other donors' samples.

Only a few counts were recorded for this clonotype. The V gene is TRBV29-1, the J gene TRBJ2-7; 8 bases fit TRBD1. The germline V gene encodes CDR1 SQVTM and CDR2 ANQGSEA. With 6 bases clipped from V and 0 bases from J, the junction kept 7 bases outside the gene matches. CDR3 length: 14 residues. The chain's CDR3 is CSVAGQGDSYEQYF. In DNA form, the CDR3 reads TGCAGCGTCGCTGGACAGGGAGACTCCTACGAGCAGTACTTC.

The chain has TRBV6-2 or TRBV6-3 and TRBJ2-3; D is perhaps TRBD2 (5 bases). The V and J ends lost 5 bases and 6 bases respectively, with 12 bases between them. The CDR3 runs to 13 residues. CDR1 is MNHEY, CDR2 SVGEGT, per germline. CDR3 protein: CASSVTLADTQYF. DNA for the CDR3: TGTGCCAGCAGTGTCACGCTAGCTGATACGCAGTATTTT.

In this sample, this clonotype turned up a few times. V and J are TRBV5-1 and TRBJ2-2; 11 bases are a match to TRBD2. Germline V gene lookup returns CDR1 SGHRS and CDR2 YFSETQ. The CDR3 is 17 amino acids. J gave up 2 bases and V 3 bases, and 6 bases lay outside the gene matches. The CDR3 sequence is CASSSDGTSGNTGELFF. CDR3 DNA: TGCGCCAGCAGCTCCGATGGGACTAGCGGAAACACCGGGGAGCTGTTTTTT.

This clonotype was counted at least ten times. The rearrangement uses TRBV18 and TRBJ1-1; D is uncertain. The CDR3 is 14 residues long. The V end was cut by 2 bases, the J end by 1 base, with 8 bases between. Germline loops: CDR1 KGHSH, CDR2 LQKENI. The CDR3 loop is CASSPGTWNTEAFF. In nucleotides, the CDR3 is TGTGCCAGCTCACCAGGAACCTGGAACACTGAAGCTTTCTTT.

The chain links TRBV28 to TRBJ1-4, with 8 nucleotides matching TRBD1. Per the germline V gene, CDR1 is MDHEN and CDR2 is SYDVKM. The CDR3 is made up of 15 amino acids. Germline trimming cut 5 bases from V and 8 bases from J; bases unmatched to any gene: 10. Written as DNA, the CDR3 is TGTGCCAGCAGTCCTGCGGACAGGGAGGCAGAAAAACTGTTTTTT. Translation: CASSPADREAEKLFF.

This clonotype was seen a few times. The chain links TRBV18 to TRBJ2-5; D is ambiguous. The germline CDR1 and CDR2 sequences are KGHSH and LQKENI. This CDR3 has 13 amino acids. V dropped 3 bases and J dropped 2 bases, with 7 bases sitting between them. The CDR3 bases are TGTGCCAGCTCACCCCCTAAACAAGAGACCCAGTACTTC. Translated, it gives CASSPPKQETQYF.

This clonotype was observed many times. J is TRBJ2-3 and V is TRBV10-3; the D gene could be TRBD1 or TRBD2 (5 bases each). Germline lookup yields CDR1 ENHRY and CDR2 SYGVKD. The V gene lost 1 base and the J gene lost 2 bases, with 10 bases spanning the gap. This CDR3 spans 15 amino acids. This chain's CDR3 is CAISEFQGATDTQYF. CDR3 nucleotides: TGTGCCATCAGTGAGTTCCAGGGAGCCACAGATACGCAGTATTTT.

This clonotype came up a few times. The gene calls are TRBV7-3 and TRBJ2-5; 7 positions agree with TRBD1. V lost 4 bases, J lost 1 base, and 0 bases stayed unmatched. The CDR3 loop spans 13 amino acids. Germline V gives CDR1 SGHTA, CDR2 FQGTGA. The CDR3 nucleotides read TGTGCCAGCAGCTGGGACAGCCAAGAGACCCAGTACTTC. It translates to CASSWDSQETQYF.

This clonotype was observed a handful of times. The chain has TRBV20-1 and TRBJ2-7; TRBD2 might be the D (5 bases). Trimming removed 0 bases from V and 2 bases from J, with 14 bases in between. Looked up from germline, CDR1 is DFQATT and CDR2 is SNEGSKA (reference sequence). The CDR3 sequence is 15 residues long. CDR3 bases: TGCAGTGCTAGAGATCTGGGCAGAGGGACCTACGAGCAGTACTTC. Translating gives CSARDLGRGTYEQYF.

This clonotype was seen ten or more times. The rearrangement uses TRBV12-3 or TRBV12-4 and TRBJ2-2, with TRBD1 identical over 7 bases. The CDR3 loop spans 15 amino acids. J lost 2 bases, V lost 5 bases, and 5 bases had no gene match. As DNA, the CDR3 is TGTGCCAGCAGTCTGGACAGGAGTAACACCGGGGAGCTGTTTTTT. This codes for CASSLDRSNTGELFF.

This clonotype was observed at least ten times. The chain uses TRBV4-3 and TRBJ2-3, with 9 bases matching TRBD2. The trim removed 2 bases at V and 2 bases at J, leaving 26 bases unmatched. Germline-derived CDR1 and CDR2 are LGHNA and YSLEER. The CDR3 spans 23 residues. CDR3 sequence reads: CASSQWAVPKFKRLAVDTDTQYF. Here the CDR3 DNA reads TGCGCCAGCAGCCAATGGGCGGTCCCGAAATTTAAAAGACTAGCGGTTGACACAGATACGCAGTATTTT.

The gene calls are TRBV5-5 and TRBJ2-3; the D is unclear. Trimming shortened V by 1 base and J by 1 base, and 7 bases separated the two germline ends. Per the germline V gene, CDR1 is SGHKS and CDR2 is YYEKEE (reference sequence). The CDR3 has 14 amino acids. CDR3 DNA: TGTGCCAGCAGCTTGCCCCAGCGCACAGATACGCAGTATTTT. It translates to CASSLPQRTDTQYF.

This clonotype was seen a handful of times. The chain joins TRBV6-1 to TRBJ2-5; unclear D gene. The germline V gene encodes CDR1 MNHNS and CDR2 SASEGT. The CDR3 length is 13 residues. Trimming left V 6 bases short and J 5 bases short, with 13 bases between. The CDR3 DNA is TGTGCCAGCAGCCCAGGAAAAGCGGAGACCCAGTACTTC. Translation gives CASSPGKAETQYF.

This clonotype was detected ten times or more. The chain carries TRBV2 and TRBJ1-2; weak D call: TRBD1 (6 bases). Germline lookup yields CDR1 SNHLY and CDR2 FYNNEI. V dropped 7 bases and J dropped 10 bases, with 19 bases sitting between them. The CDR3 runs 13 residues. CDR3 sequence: CASTEGEVSDYTF. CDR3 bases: TGTGCCAGCACGGAGGGGGAGGTTTCCGACTACACCTTC.

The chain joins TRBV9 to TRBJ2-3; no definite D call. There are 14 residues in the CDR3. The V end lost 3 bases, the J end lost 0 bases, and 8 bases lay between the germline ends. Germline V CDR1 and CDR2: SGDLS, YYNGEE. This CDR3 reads CASSEWGSTDTQYF. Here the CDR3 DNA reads TGTGCCAGCAGCGAGTGGGGTAGCACAGATACGCAGTATTTT. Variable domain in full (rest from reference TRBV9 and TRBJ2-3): DSGVTQTPKHLITATGQRVTLRCSPRSGDLSVYWYQQSLDQGLQFLIQYYNGEERAKGNILERFSAQQFPDLHSELNLSSLELGDSALYFCASSEWGSTDTQYFGPGTRLTVL.

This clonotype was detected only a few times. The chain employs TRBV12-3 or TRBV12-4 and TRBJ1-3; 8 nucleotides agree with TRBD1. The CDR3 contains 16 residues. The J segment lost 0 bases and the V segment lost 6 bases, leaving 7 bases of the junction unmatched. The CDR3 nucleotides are TGTGCCAGCAGCCAGAACAGGGGGTACTCTGGAAACACCATATATTTT. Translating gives CASSQNRGYSGNTIYF.

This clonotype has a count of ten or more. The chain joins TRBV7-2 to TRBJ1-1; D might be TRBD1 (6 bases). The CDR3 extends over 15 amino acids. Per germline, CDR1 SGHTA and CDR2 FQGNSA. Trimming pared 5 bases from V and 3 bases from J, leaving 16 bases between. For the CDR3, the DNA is TGTGCCAGCAGCCCACGCGGCAGGGGTTACACTGAAGCTTTCTTT. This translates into CASSPRGRGYTEAFF.

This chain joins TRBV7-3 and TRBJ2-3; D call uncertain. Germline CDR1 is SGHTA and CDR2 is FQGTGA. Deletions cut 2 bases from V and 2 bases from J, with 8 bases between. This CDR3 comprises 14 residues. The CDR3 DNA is TGTGCCAGCAGCTTATCCACTCCCACAGATACGCAGTATTTT. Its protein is CASSLSTPTDTQYF.

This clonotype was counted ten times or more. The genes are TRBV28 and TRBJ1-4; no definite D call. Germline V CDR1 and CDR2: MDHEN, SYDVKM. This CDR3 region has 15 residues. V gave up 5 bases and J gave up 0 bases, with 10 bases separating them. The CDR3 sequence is CASSRTDATNEKLFF. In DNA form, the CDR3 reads TGTGCCAGCAGTCGGACTGACGCAACTAATGAAAAACTGTTTTTT.

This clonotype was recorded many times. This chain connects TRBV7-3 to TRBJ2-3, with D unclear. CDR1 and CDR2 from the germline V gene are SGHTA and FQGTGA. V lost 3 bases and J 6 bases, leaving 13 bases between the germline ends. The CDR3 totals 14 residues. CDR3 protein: CASSLTPHADTQYF. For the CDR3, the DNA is TGTGCCAGCAGCTTGACTCCTCATGCGGATACGCAGTATTTT. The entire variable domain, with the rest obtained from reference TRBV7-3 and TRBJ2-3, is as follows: GAGVSQTPSNKVTEKGKYVELRCDPISGHTALYWYRQSLGQGPEFLIYFQGTGAADDSGLPNDRFFAVRPEGSVSTLKIQRTERGDSAVYLCASSLTPHADTQYFGPGTRLTVL.

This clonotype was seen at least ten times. The CDR3 DNA reads TGCGCCAGCAGCCAAGAGATGGTACGCCAGGGTCGTCCACCCCTCCACTTT. Amino acids: CASSQEMVRQGRPPLHF. The V call is TRBV4-3, the J call TRBJ1-6; tentatively, D is TRBD1 (5 bases). V was clipped by 0 bases and J by 11 bases, with 20 bases between them. The CDR3 runs to 17 residues. Germline lookup yields CDR1 LGHNA and CDR2 YSLEER.

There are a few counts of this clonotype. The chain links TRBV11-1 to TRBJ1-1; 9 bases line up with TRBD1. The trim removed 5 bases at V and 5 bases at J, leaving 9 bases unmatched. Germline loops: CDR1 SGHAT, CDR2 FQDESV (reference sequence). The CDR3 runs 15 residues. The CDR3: CASSPMDRGVTEAFF. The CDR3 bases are TGTGCCAGCAGCCCCATGGACAGGGGAGTAACTGAAGCTTTCTTT.

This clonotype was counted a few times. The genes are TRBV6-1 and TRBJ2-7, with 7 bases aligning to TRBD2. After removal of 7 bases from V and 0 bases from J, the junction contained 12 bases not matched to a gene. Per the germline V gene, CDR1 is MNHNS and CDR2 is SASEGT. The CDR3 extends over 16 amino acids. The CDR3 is CASILLGGESSYEQYF. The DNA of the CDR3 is TGTGCCAGCATATTATTGGGGGGGGAAAGCTCCTACGAGCAGTACTTC.

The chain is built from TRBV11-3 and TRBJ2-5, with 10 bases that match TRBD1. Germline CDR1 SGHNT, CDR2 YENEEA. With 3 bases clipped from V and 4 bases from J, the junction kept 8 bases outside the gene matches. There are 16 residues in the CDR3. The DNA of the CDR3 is TGTGCCAGCAGCTTGGGACAGGGGAGCGATTTAGAGACCCAGTACTTC. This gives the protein CASSLGQGSDLETQYF.

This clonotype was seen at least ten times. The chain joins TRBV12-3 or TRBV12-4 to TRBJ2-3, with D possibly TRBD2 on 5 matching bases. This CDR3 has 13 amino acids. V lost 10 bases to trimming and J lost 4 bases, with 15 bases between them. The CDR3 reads CATFRSGSDTQYF. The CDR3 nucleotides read TGTGCCACCTTCAGGAGCGGTTCAGATACGCAGTATTTT.

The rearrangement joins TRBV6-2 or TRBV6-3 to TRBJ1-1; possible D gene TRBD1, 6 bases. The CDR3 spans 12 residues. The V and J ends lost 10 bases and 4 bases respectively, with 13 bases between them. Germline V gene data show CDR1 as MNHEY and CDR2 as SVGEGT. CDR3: CATLRGVTEAFF. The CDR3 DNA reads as TGTGCCACCCTCAGGGGAGTCACTGAAGCTTTCTTT.